These 4 T cell receptor beta chains share one sample of origin, sequenced in a study of PD-L1 blockade in urothelial cancer (dated by TCRdb to 2015 to 2018). The library relied on the immunoSEQ multiplex PCR assay. The clones in this table, taken by TCRdb from immuneACCESS, are in-frame only. Not every clone is retained; where verified, under half of the shortfall comes from an unresolved V gene, and the cause of the rest is unknown. The sample records 85,000 to 90,000 clones, more than 85% of which are singletons. Jointly, the top ten make up approximately 9% of the sample. The sequencing used PBMCs, collected around atezolizumab (anti-PD-L1) treatment. The receptor source for this set is a man aged 60-69 years with urothelial cancer.

V is TRBV10-3 and J is TRBJ1-3, with D possibly TRBD1 on 5 matching bases. Germline V gene sequence: CDR1 ENHRY, CDR2 SYGVKD. The CDR3 length is 15 residues. V was shortened by 3 bases and J by 4 bases, with 13 bases between the two germline ends. Here the CDR3 reads CAISERRGYGNTIYF. DNA for the CDR3: TGTGCCATCAGTGAACGACGGGGGTACGGAAACACCATATATTTT.

The chain recombines TRBV6-4 with TRBJ2-1; TRBD2 agrees at 10 bases. Germline V gene lookup returns CDR1 MRHNA and CDR2 SNTAGT. This CDR3 spans 15 amino acids. J gave up 7 bases and V 5 bases, and 8 bases lay outside the gene matches. The CDR3 nucleotides read TGTGCCAGCAGTACTCTAGCGGGAGCGGAGAATGAGCAGTTCTTC. Protein: CASSTLAGAENEQFF.

This clone was found a few times. The CDR3 nucleotides read TGTGCCAGCGCGAGTCGGGACACCGGGGAGCTGTTTTTT. Translation: CASASRDTGELFF. The chain couples TRBV7-9 to TRBJ2-2; D not certain. The germline V and J ends were trimmed by 8 bases and 3 bases, with 10 bases remaining between them. The CDR3 runs 13 residues. Looked up from germline, CDR1 is SEHNR and CDR2 is FQNEAQ (reference sequence).

This clone was found many times. The rearrangement links TRBV7-2 to TRBJ2-3, with D possibly matching TRBD1 (6 bases). With 1 base removed from V and 2 bases from J, the gap between germline ends came to 16 bases. Looked up from germline, CDR1 is SGHTA and CDR2 is FQGNSA. This CDR3 comprises 17 residues. The CDR3 DNA reads TGTGCCAGCAGCTTAGAGCACGGCAGGGGACCCACAGATACGCAGTATTTT. Translating gives CASSLEHGRGPTDTQYF.